The clone carrying this T cell receptor beta chain was seen only once. The sample is drawn from a study of cytomegalovirus exposure and HLA in healthy donors. Primers for the PCR totalled 60 Vbeta and 13 Jbeta. TCRdb's table, derived via immunoSEQ multiplex PCR, lists solely in-frame clones and lacks some. Of under 250,000 clones listed, 78% are singletons. This receptor was obtained from a male donor in good health and CMV-seronegative. The sample taken for sequencing was PBMCs.

CDR3 nucleotides: TGTGCCACCGGAGGGTTGGGACAGAGCGAAAAACTGTTTTTT. Encoded protein: CATGGLGQSEKLFF. The rearrangement uses TRBV10-3 and TRBJ1-4; 7 bases map to TRBD1. The CDR3 sequence is 14 residues long. J was trimmed by 8 bases and V by 10 bases; bases with no gene match: 13. Germline V lookup: CDR1 ENHRY, CDR2 SYGVKD.